This is a list of T cell receptor beta chains from one sample in a study of shared clonotypes between healthy human individuals. Repertoires were generated with immunoSEQ multiplex PCR, while TCRdb's copy carries only in-frame clones and drops some. Here the sample spans fewer than 700,000 clones, around three quarters being singletons. Sequencing was carried out using PBMCs. The source of these receptors is a woman in her 40s in good health. Some clones in this sample may be carry-over from other donors' samples. Both conserved end residues are part of each CDR3. A D gene is named only where the DNA matches it firmly. A row's size may be missing; if present it is once, few, many or a size class.

TRBJ1-1	TRBV5-8	NA	many	TGTGCCAGCAGAGGGGTGGGGACTGAAGCTTTCTTT	CASRGVGTEAFF
TRBJ2-3	TRBV5-1	TRBD2	once	TGCGCCAGCAGCTTGGAAGGACTAGCCCCAGATACGCAGTATTTT	CASSLEGLAPDTQYF
TRBJ2-7	TRBV5-1	TRBD2	NA	TGCGCCAGCAGCTTGGGTGTGGGAGGGCCCCACGAGCAGTACTTC	CASSLGVGGPHEQYF
TRBJ1-2	TRBV5-1	NA	NA	TGCGCCAGCAGCTTGTTTGGGAGTGGTGGCTACACCTTC	CASSLFGSGGYTF
TRBJ2-2	TRBV18	TRBD1	few	TGTGCCAGCTCACCAACAGGGGCCGCCGGGGAGCTGTTTTTT	CASSPTGAAGELFF
TRBJ1-1	TRBV19	NA	NA	TGTGCCAGTAGTTACCCGATGTACACTGAAGCTTTCTTT	CASSYPMYTEAFF
TRBJ2-1	TRBV7-2	TRBD2	NA	TGTGCCAGCAGCCCGGGACTAGCGGGAGTAAATGAGCAGTTCTTC	CASSPGLAGVNEQFF
TRBJ1-3	TRBV28	NA	NA	TGTGCCAGCAGCACCACAAAGTCTGGAAACACCATATATTTT	CASSTTKSGNTIYF
TRBJ2-1	TRBV5-1	TRBD1	NA	TGCGCCAGCAGTGACGGGGACAGCCGGTACAATGAGCAGTTCTTC	CASSDGDSRYNEQFF
TRBJ1-1	TRBV7-2	NA	NA	TGTGCCAGCAGCGTGGAGGCCAGTCGGAACACTGAAGCTTTCTTT	CASSVEASRNTEAFF
TRBJ2-1	TRBV7-3	TRBD2	NA	TGTGCCAGCAGCTTACGCGGGAGTGATGATGAGCAGTTCTTC	CASSLRGSDDEQFF
TRBJ2-2	TRBV29-1	TRBD2	NA	TGCAGCGTTGAAGATCATATAGCGGGAGACACCGGGGAGCTGTTTTTT	CSVEDHIAGDTGELFF
TRBJ2-5	TRBV18	NA	NA	TGTGCCAGCTCACCCGGCGGGCGGATGACCCAGTACTTC	CASSPGGRMTQYF
TRBJ1-5	TRBV5-1	NA	NA	TGCGCCAGCAGCGCGGGACCCAGGGAGAGCAATCAGCCCCAGCATTTT	CASSAGPRESNQPQHF
TRBJ2-7	TRBV6-1	TRBD2	NA	TGTGCCAGCAGTGAAAGCAGGACTAGCGGATCCTACGAGCAGTACTTC	CASSESRTSGSYEQYF
TRBJ2-1	TRBV4-1	NA	NA	TGCGCCAGCAGCCAAGGCGTTGCGGGGACCTACAATGAGCAGTTCTTC	CASSQGVAGTYNEQFF
TRBJ2-5	TRBV5-4	TRBD1	once	TGTGCCAGCAGCGACAGGGGGGTAAAGACCCAGTACTTC	CASSDRGVKTQYF
TRBJ2-3	TRBV5-1	TRBD2	NA	TGCGCCAGCAGCTTCGGGACTAGCGGAACTAGCACAGATATGCAGTATTTT	CASSFGTSGTSTDMQYF
TRBJ2-7	TRBV4-2	TRBD2	NA	TGTGCCAGCAGCCAGGGGACTAGCTACGAGCAGTACTTC	CASSQGTSYEQYF
TRBJ1-2	TRBV6-5	TRBD1	NA	TGTGCCAGCAGCAGGGGGGTCCGTTGGGGCTACACCTTC	CASSRGVRWGYTF
TRBJ2-5	TRBV28	NA	NA	TGTGCCAGCAGTCTGGGGGCTGTGGAGACCCAGTACTTC	CASSLGAVETQYF
TRBJ2-7	TRBV9	NA	NA	TGTGCCAGCAGCCCTTCTGCGGGAAGTAACGAGCAGTACTTC	CASSPSAGSNEQYF
TRBJ1-2	TRBV18	NA	few	TGTGCCAGCTCAGATGATGGGACGGTCTATGGCTACACCTTC	CASSDDGTVYGYTF
TRBJ2-5	TRBV28	TRBD2	NA	TGTGCCAGCAGGCCGACCGGGACTAGCGGCCGCCGGGGGGGCCTTACCCAGTACTTC	CASRPTGTSGRRGGLTQYF
TRBJ2-1	TRBV7-9	NA	NA	TGTGCCAGCAGCTTAGAGGGGAGAGTTGAACTGGACGAGCAGTTCTTC	CASSLEGRVELDEQFF
TRBJ2-7	TRBV7-9	TRBD2	once	TGTGCCAGCAGCTTTCCGGGACTAGCGGGACCACAATACGAGCAGTACTTC	CASSFPGLAGPQYEQYF
TRBJ1-5	TRBV19	TRBD1	once	TGTGCCAGTAGTATCGTAGGGACAGGGGGCAATCAGCCCCAGCATTTT	CASSIVGTGGNQPQHF
TRBJ2-1	TRBV6-6	NA	NA	TGTGCCAGCAGTTACGGTTACTCTGGGAGGGAGCAGTTCTTC	CASSYGYSGREQFF
TRBJ1-4	TRBV11-3	NA	few	TGTGCCAGCAGTCTCAGGAGACCTGAGGAAAAACTGTTTTTT	CASSLRRPEEKLFF
TRBJ2-7	TRBV21-1	NA	NA	TGTGCCAGCAGCAAAGTTTCGGGAACCTACGAGCAGTACTTC	CASSKVSGTYEQYF
TRBJ1-1	TRBV6-1	NA	few	TGTGCCAGCAGTGGGACAAGGGAAGCTTTCTTT	CASSGTREAFF
TRBJ2-2	TRBV6-6	NA	NA	TGTGCCAGCACCAGGCGTGTCAGGGAGCTGTTTTTT	CASTRRVRELFF
TRBJ2-5	TRBV7-2	TRBD2	NA	TGTGCCAGCAGCTTCGTGGCGGGAGTAGGAGAGACCCAGTACTTC	CASSFVAGVGETQYF